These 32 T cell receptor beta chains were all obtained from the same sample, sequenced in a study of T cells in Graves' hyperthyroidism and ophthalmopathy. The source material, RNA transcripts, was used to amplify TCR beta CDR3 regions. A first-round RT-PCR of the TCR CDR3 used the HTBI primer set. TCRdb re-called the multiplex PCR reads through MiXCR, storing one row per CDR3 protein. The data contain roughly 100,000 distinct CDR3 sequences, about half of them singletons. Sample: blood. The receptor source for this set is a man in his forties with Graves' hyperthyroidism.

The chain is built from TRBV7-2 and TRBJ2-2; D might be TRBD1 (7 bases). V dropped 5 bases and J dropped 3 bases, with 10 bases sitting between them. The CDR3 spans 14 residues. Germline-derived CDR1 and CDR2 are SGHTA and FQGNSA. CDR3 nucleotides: TGTGCCAGCAGCCTCAGGGGGGACACCGGGGAGCTGTTTTTT. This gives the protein CASSLRGDTGELFF.

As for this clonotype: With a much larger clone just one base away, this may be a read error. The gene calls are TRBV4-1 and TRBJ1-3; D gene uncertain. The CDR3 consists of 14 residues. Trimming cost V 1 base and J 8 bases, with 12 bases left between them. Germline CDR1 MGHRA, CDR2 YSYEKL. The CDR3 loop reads CASSQGAGGDTIYF. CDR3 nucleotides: TGCGCCAGCAGCCAAGGCGCGGGAGGAGACACCATATATTTT.

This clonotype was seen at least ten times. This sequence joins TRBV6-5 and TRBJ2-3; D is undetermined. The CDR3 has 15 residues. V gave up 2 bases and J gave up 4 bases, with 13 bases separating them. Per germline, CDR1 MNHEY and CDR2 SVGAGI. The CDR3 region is CASSYQTPGPDTQYF. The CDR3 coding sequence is TGTGCCAGCAGTTACCAGACTCCCGGCCCAGATACGCAGTATTTT.

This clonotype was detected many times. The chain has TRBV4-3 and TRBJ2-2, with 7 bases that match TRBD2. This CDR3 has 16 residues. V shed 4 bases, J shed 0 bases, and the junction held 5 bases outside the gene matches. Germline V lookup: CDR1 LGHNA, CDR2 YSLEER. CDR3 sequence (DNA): TGCGCCAGCAGCCGTCAAGCGGGGTCGAACACCGGGGAGCTGTTTTTT. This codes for CASSRQAGSNTGELFF.

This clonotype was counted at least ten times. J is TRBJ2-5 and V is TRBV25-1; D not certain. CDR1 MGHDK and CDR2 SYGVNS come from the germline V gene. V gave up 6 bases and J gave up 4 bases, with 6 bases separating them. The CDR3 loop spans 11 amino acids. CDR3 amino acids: CASREVETQYF. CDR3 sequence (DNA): TGTGCCAGCAGAGAGGTAGAGACCCAGTACTTC.

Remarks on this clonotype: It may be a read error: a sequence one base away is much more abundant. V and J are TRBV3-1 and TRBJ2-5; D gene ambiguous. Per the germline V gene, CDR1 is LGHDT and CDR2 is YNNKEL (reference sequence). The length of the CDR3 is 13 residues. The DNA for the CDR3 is TGTGCCAGCAGCCAAGTGGTAGAAGAGACCCAGGACTTC. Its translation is CASSQVVEETQDF.

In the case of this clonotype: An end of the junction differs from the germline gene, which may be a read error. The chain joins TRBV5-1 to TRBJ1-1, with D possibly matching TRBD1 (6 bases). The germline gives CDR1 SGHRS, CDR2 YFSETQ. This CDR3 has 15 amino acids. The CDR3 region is CASCLLGPRDTEAFF. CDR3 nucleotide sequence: TGCGCCAGCTGCTTGCTGGGACCCAGGGACACGGAAGCTTTCTTT.

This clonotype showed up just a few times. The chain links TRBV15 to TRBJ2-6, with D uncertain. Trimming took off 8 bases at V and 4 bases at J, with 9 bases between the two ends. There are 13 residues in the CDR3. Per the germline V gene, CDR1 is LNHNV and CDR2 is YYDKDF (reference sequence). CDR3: CATSLWGANVLTF. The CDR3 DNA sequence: TGTGCCACCTCTCTTTGGGGGGCCAACGTCCTGACTTTC. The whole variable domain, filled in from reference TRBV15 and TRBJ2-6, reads DAMVIQNPRYQVTQFGKPVTLSCSQTLNHNVMYWYQQKSSQAPKLLFHYYDKDFNNEADTPDNFQSRRPNTSFCFLDIRSPGLGDTAMYLCATSLWGANVLTFGAGSRLTVL.

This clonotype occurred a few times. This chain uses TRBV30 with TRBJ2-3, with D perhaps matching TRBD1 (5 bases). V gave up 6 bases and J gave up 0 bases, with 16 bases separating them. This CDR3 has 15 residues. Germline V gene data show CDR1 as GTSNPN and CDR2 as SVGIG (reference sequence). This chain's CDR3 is CACTTAVGSTDTQYF. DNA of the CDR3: TGTGCCTGTACGACAGCCGTGGGCAGCACAGATACGCAGTATTTT.

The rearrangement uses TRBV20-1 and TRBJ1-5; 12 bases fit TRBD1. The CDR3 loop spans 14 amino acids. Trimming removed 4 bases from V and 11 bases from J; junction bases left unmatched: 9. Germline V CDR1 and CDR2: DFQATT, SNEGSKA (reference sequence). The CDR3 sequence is CSATRDRGQETQHF. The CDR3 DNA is TGCAGTGCTACTCGGGACAGGGGGCAGGAGACCCAGCATTTT.

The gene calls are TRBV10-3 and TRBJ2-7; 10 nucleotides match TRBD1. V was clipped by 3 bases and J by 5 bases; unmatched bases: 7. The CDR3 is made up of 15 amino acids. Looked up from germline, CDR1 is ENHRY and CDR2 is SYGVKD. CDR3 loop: CAISDPGTGADEQYF. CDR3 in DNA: TGTGCCATCAGTGACCCCGGGACAGGGGCGGACGAGCAGTACTTC.

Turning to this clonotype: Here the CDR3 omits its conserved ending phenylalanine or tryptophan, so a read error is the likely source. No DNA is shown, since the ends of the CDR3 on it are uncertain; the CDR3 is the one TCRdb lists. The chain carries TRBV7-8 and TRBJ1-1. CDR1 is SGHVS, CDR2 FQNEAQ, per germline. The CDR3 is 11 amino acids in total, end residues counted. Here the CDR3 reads CASSWGAWILI.

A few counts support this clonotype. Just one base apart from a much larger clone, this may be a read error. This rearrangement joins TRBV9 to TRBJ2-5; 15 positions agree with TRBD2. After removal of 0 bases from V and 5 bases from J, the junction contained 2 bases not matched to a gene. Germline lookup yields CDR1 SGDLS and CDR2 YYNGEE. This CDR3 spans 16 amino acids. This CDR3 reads CASSVGTSGGGETQYF. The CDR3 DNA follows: TGTGCCAGCAGCGTAGGGACTAGCGGGGGGGGGGAGACCCAGTACTTC. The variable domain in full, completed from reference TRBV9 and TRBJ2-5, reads DSGVTQTPKHLITATGQRVTLRCSPRSGDLSVYWYQQSLDQGLQFLIQYYNGEERAKGNILERFSAQQFPDLHSELNLSSLELGDSALYFCASSVGTSGGGETQYFGPGTRLLVL.

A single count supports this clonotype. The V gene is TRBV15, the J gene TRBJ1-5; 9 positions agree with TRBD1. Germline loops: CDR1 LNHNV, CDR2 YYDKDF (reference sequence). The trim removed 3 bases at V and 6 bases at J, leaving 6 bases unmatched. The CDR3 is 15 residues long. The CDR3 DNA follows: TGTGCCACCAGCAGGGGACAGGGCTCCGTTCAGCCCCAGCATTTT. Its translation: CATSRGQGSVQPQHF.

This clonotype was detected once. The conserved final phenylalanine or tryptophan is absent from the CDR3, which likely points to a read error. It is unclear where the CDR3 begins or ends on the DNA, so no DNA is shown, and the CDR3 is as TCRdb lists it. CDR3 loop: CATAVRNTEALL. The chain has TRBV11-3 and TRBJ1-1. Germline V gene sequence: CDR1 SGHNT, CDR2 YENEEA. The CDR3 totals 12 residues, both ends included.

The CDR3 DNA sequence: TGCAGTGCTAGGGGGGTTAGCGGGATGAACACTGAAGCTTTCTTT. Protein product: CSARGVSGMNTEAFF. The chain employs TRBV20-1 and TRBJ1-1; TRBD1 might be the D (5 bases). Germline values: CDR1 DFQATT, CDR2 SNEGSKA (reference sequence). CDR3 size: 15 residues. The V gene lost 3 bases and the J gene lost 0 bases, with 14 bases spanning the gap.

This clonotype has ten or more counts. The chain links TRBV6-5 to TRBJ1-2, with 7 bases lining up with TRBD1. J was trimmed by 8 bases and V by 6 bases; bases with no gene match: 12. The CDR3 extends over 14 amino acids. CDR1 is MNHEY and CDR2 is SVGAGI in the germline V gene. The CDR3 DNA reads TGTGCCAGCAGAAAACAGACAGGGAGAGTGGGCTACACCTTC. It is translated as CASRKQTGRVGYTF.

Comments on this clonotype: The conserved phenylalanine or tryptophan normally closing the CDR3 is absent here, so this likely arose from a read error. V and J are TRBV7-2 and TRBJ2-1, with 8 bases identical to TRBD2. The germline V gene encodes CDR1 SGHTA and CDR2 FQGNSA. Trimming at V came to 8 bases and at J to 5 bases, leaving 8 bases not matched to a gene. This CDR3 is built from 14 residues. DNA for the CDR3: TGTGCCAGCGGCACAGGACTAGCTAACAATGAGCAGTTCCTC. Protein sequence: CASGTGLANNEQFL.

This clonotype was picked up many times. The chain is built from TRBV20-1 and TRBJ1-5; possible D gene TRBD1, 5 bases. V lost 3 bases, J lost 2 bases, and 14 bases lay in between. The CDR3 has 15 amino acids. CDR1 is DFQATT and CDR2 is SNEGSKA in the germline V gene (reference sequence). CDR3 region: CSASSGPAGNQPQHF. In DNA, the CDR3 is TGCAGTGCTAGCTCGGGACCCGCAGGCAATCAGCCCCAGCATTTT.

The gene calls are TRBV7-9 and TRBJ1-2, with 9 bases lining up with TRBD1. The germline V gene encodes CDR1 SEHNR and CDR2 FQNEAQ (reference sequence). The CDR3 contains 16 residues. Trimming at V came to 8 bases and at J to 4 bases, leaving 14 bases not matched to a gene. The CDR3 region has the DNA TGTGCCAGCTCGTCGACAGGGGGAGCGGCCCGCTATGGCTACACCTTC. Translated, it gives CASSSTGGAARYGYTF.

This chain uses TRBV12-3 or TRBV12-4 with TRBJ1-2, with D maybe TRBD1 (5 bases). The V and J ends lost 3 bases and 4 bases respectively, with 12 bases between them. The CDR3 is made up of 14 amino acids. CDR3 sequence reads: CASSFGGMGYGYTF. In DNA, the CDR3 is TGTGCCAGCAGTTTTGGGGGGATGGGCTATGGCTACACCTTC.

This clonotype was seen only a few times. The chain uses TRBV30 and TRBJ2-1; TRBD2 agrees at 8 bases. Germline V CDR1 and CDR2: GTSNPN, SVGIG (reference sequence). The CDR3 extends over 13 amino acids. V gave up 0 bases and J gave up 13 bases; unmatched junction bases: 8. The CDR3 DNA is TGTGCCTGGAGTGTCCGGGGGGGCCCCACTCAGTTCTTC. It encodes CAWSVRGGPTQFF.

CDR3 sequence reads: CASSPSGMKLETQYF. For the CDR3, the DNA is TGTGCCAGCTCACCATCAGGGATGAAGTTGGAGACCCAGTACTTC. This rearrangement joins TRBV19 to TRBJ2-5; D perhaps matches TRBD1 (5 bases). CDR1 LNHDA and CDR2 SQIVND come from the germline V gene (reference sequence). The length of the CDR3 is 15 residues. The V and J ends lost 9 bases and 5 bases respectively, with 22 bases between them.

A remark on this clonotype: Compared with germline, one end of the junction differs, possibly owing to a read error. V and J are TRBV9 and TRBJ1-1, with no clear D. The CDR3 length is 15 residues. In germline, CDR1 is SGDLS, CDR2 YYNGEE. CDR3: CASSALGSVYTEAFF. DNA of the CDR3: TGTGCCAGCAGCGCCCTAGGGAGCGTGTACACTGAAGCGTTCTTT.

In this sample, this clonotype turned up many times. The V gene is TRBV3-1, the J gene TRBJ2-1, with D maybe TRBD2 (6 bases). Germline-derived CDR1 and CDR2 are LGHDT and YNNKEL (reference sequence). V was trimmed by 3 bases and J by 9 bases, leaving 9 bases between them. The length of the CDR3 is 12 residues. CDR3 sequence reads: CASSQTSGEQFF. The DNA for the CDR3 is TGTGCCAGCAGCCAGACTAGTGGTGAGCAGTTCTTC.

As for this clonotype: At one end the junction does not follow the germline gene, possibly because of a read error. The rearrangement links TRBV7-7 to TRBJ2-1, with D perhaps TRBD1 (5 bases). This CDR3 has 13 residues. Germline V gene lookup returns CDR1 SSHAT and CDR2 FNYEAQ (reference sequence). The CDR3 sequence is CASSQGAGNEQFF. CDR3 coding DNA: TGTGCTAGCAGTCAAGGGGCAGGCAATGAGCAGTTCTTC.

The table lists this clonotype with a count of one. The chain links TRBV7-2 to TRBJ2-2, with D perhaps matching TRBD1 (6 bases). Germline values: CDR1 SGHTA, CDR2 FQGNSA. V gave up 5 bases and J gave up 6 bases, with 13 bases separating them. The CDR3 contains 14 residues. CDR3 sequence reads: CASSQQGRPGELFF. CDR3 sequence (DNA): TGTGCCAGCAGCCAACAGGGCCGCCCCGGGGAGCTGTTTTTT.

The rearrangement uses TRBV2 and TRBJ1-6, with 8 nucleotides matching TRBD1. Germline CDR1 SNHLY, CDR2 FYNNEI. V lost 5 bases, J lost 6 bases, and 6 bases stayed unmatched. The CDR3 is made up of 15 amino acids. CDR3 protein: CASSKDRVGNSPLHF. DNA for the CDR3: TGTGCCAGCAGTAAGGACAGGGTTGGTAATTCACCCCTCCACTTT.

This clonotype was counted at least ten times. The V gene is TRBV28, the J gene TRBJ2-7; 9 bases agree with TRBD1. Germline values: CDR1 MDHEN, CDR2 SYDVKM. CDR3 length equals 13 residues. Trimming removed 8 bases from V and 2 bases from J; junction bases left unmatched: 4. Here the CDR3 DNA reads TGTGCCAGCGGGGACAGGGAAGCCTACGAGCAGTACTTC. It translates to CASGDREAYEQYF.

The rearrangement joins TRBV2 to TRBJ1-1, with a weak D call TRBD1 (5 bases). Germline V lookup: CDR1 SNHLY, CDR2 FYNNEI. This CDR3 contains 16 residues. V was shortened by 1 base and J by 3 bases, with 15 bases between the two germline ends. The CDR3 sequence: CASSEVGDFGYTEAFF. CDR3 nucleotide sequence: TGTGCCAGCAGTGAAGTCGGGGACTTCGGGTACACTGAAGCTTTCTTT.

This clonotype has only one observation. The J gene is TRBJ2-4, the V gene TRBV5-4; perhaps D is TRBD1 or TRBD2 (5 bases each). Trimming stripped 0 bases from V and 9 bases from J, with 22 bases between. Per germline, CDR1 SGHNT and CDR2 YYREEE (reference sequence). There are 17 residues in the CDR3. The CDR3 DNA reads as TGTGCCAGCAGCTTGGTCTCTGGGGAGACAGATACGGGCATTCAGTACTTC. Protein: CASSLVSGETDTGIQYF.

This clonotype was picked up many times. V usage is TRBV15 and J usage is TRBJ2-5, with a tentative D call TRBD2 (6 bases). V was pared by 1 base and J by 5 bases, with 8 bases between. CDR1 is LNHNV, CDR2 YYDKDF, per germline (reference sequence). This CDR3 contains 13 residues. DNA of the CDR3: TGTGCCACCAGCAGAGGCCGGGGGGAGACCCAGTACTTC. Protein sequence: CATSRGRGETQYF.